The following is a TCR beta chain sequence with its context. The data belong to a study of CD8 T cells in Susac syndrome. RNA, at roughly 0.45 to 1 ug, was reverse transcribed with random hexamers. Multiplex immunoSEQ PCR targeted 54 Vbeta and 13 Jbeta TCR beta segments. TCRdb ran MiXCR on the immunoSEQ multiplex PCR reads and lists one entry per CDR3 protein. The sample contains 150,000 to 200,000 distinct CDR3 sequences, around 94% of which appear only once. The CDR3 is made up of 13 amino acids. Trimming pared 8 bases from V and 5 bases from J, leaving 15 bases between. Germline V gene sequence: CDR1 SEHNR, CDR2 FQNEAQ (reference sequence). While serving as controls, healthy donors were matched for age and sex. It was negative isolation that provided the CD8+ and CD4+ T cells, whereas TEMRA cells were enriched by FACS.

Material: CD4+ T cells from PBMCs. The genes are TRBV7-9 and TRBJ2-5; D is perhaps TRBD1 or TRBD2 (5 bases each). The clonotype originates from a human donor in good health. This CDR3 reads CASQIIREETQYF. CDR3 coding DNA: TGTGCCAGCCAGATCATCAGGGAGGAGACCCAGTACTTC.